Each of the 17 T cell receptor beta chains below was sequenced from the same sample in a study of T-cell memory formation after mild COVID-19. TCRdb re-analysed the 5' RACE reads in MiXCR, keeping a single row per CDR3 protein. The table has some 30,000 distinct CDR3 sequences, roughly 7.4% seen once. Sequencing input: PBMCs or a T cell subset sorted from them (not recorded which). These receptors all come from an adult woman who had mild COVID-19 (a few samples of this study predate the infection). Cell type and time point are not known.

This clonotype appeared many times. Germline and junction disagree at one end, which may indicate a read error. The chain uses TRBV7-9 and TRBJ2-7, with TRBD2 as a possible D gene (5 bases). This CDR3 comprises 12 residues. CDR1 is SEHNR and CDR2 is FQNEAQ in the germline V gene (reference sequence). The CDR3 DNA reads TGTGCCAGCAGTTCGGACTGGATTTCGTGGGCTTTC. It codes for CASSSDWISWAF.

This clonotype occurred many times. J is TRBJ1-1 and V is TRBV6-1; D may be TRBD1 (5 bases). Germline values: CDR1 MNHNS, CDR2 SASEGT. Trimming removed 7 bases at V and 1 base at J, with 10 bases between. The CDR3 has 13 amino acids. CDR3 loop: CASTVTGNTEAFF. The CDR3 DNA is TGTGCCAGCACCGTCACAGGGAACACTGAAGCTTTCTTT.

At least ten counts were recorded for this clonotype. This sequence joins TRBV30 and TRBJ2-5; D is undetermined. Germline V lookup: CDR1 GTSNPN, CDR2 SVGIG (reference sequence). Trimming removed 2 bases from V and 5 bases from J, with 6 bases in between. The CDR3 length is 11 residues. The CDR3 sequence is CAWSKWETQYF. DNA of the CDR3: TGTGCCTGGAGTAAGTGGGAGACCCAGTACTTC.

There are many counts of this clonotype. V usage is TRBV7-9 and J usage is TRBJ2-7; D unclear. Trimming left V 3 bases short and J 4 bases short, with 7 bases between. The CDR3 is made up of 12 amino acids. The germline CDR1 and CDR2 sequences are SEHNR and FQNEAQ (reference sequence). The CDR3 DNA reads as TGTGCCAGCAGCTTGACTTATTACGAGCAGTACTTC. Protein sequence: CASSLTYYEQYF.

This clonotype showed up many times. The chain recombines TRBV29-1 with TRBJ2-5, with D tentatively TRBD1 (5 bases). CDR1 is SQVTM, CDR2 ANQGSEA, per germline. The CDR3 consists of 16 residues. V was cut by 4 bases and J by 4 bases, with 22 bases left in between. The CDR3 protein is CSVVTRFLGRRETQYF. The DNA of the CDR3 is TGCAGCGTTGTCACCCGATTCCTGGGGCGGAGAGAGACCCAGTACTTC.

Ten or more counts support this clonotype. The CDR3 spells CASSLAGSTDTQYF. The CDR3 DNA reads as TGTGCCAGCAGCCTAGCGGGGAGCACAGATACGCAGTATTTT. The chain uses TRBV5-4 and TRBJ2-3, with 9 positions matching TRBD2. Per germline, CDR1 SGHNT and CDR2 YYREEE (reference sequence). The CDR3 is 14 residues long. Unmatched junction bases numbered 0, after V lost 4 bases and J lost 0 bases.

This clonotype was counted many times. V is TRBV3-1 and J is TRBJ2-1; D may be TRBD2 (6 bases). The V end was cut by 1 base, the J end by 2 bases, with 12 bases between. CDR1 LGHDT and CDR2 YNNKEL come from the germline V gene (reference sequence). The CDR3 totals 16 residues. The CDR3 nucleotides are TGTGCCAGCAGCCAAGCAGCTAGCGCTCCCTACAATGAGCAGTTCTTC. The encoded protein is CASSQAASAPYNEQFF.

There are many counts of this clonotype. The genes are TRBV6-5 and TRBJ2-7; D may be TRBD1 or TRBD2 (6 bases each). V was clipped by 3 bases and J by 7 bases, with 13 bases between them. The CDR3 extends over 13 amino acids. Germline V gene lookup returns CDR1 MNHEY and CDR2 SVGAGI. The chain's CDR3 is CASSYWGAREQYF. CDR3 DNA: TGTGCCAGCAGTTATTGGGGGGCGCGTGAGCAGTACTTC.

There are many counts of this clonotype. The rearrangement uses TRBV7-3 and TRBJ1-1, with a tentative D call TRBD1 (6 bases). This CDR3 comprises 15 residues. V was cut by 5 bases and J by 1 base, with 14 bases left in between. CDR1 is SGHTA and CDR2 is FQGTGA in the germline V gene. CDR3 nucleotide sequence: TGTGCCAGCAGCATCGATCGGGGGCAGAACACTGAAGCTTTCTTT. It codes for CASSIDRGQNTEAFF.

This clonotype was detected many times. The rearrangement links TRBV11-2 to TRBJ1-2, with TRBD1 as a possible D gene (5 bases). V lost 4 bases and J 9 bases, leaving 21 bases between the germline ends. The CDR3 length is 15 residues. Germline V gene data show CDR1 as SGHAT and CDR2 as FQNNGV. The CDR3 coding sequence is TGTGCCAGCAGCTCTCCGAGGGATGGCTCAGGGAGCTACACCTTC. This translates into CASSSPRDGSGSYTF.

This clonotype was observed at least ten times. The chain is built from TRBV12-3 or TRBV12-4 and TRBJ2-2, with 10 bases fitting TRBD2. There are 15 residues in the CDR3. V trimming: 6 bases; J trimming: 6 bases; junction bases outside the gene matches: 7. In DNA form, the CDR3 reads TGTGCCAGCAGGGAAGGGACTAGCGTACCCGGGGAGCTGTTTTTT. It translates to CASREGTSVPGELFF.

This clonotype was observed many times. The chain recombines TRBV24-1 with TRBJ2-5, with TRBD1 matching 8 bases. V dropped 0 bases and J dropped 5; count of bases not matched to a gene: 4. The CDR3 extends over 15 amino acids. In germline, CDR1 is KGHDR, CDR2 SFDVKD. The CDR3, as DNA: TGTGCCACCAGTGATTTGGGGACAGGCGGGGAGACCCAGTACTTC. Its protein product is CATSDLGTGGETQYF.

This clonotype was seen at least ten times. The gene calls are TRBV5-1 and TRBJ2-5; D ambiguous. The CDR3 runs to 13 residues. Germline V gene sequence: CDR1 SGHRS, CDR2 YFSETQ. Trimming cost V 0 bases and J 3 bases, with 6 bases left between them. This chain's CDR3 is CASSLVAEETQYF. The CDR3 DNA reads TGCGCCAGCAGCTTGGTAGCAGAAGAGACCCAGTACTTC.

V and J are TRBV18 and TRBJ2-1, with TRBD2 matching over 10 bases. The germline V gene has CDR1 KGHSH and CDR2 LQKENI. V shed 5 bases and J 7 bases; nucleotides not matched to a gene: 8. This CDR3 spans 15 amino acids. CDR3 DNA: TGTGCCAGCTCAAACAGCGGGGGGGCGTTGAATGAGCAGTTCTTC. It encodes CASSNSGGALNEQFF.

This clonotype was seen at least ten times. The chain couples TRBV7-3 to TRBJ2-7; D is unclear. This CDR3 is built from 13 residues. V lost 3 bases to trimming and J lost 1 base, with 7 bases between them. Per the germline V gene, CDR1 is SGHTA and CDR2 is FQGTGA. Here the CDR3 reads CASSFGFSYEQYF. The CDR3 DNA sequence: TGTGCCAGCAGCTTTGGGTTTTCCTACGAGCAGTACTTC.

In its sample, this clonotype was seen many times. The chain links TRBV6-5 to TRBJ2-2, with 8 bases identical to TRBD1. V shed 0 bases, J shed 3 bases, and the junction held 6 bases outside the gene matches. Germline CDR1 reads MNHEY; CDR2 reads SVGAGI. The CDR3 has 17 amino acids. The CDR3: CASSYSRQGAYTGELFF. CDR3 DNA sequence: TGTGCCAGCAGTTACTCTCGGCAGGGGGCCTACACCGGGGAGCTGTTTTTT.

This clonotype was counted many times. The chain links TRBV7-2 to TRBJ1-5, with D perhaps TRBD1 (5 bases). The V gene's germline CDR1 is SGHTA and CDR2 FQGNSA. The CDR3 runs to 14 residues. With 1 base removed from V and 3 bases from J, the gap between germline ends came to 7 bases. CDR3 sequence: CASSLGQNNQPQHF. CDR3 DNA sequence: TGTGCCAGCAGCTTAGGACAGAACAATCAGCCCCAGCATTTT.